The 8 T cell receptor beta chains below all came from one sample that was sequenced in a study of blood T cells in healthy people across ages. With a J-beta primer mix and a sample-barcoded 5' primer, a second PCR ran 7 to 11 cycles. TCRdb itself ran the 5' RACE reads through MiXCR, one entry per CDR3 protein. Counted here are 850,000 to 1,000,000 distinct CDR3 sequences, about 48% occurring once; the ten biggest clones make up under 15%. Sequencing was done on a sample of blood. All receptors derive from a young man in good health.

This clonotype turned up a few times. The chain carries TRBV20-1 and TRBJ1-4; D possibly corresponds to TRBD1 (5 bases). Trimming stripped 4 bases from V and 1 base from J, with 7 bases between. The CDR3 is made up of 13 amino acids. CDR1 DFQATT and CDR2 SNEGSKA come from the germline V gene (reference sequence). CDR3 loop: CSATGGTNEKLFF. The DNA of the CDR3 is TGCAGTGCTACGGGGGGAACTAATGAAAAACTGTTTTTT.

The rearrangement joins TRBV18 to TRBJ2-5, with D perhaps TRBD1 or TRBD2 (5 bases each). The length of the CDR3 is 11 residues. The V gene's germline CDR1 is KGHSH and CDR2 LQKENI. Trimming left V 8 bases short and J 11 bases short, with 15 bases between. CDR3 DNA sequence: TGTGCCAGCCCCGGTGGGGGTGAGCAGTACTTC. Protein product: CASPGGGEQYF. Together with reference TRBV18 and TRBJ2-5, the CDR3 gives the full variable domain: NAGVMQNPRHLVRRRGQEARLRCSPMKGHSHVYWYRQLPEEGLKFMVYLQKENIIDESGMPKERFSAEFPKEGPSILRIQQVVRGDSAAYFCASPGGGEQYFGPGTRLLVL.

The chain combines TRBV20-1 with TRBJ1-6; D is ambiguous. Trimming cost V 3 bases and J 2 bases, with 11 bases left between them. CDR1 and CDR2 (germline): DFQATT, SNEGSKA (reference sequence). The CDR3 extends over 15 amino acids. The CDR3 here is CSASGQQTYNSPLHF. CDR3 DNA: TGCAGTGCTAGCGGGCAACAAACCTATAATTCACCCCTCCACTTT.

The chain uses TRBV12-3 or TRBV12-4 and TRBJ1-2; D unclear. The CDR3 runs 14 residues. V was clipped by 5 bases and J by 4 bases, with 14 bases between them. Here the CDR3 reads CASSGMTRGYGYTF. DNA for the CDR3: TGTGCCAGCAGTGGCATGACGCGGGGCTATGGCTACACCTTC.

The J gene is TRBJ1-2, the V gene TRBV28; 7 nucleotides line up with TRBD1. V shed 5 bases and J 6 bases; nucleotides not matched to a gene: 9. Germline V gene lookup returns CDR1 MDHEN and CDR2 SYDVKM. The CDR3 loop spans 14 amino acids. The CDR3 sequence: CASSPPGGGDGYTF. In DNA form, the CDR3 reads TGTGCCAGCAGTCCGCCAGGGGGAGGAGATGGCTACACCTTC.

This sequence joins TRBV9 and TRBJ2-1, with D possibly TRBD1 on 5 matching bases. The CDR3 runs 15 residues. The germline CDR1 and CDR2 sequences are SGDLS and YYNGEE. V shed 1 base and J shed 3 bases, with 11 bases lying between them. In nucleotides, the CDR3 is TGTGCCAGCAGCGTACAGGGCAGGAACTACAATGAGCAGTTCTTC. It specifies CASSVQGRNYNEQFF.

The V gene is TRBV7-2, the J gene TRBJ2-5; D is unresolved. Germline CDR1 SGHTA, CDR2 FQGNSA. V was shortened by 8 bases and J by 0 bases, with 19 bases between the two germline ends. CDR3 length equals 16 residues. The CDR3 here is CASSPLLGAYQETQYF. In DNA, the CDR3 is TGTGCCAGCTCTCCCCTGCTGGGTGCGTACCAAGAGACCCAGTACTTC.

With respect to this clonotype: At one end, the junction sequence differs from germline, possibly due to a read error. The rearrangement uses TRBV18 and TRBJ2-7; D gene ambiguous. The germline gives CDR1 KGHSH, CDR2 LQKENI. The CDR3 consists of 15 residues. Written as DNA, the CDR3 is TGCGCCAGCTCACCATTGGAACGGAATTATTACGAGCAGTACTTC. This translates into CASSPLERNYYEQYF.